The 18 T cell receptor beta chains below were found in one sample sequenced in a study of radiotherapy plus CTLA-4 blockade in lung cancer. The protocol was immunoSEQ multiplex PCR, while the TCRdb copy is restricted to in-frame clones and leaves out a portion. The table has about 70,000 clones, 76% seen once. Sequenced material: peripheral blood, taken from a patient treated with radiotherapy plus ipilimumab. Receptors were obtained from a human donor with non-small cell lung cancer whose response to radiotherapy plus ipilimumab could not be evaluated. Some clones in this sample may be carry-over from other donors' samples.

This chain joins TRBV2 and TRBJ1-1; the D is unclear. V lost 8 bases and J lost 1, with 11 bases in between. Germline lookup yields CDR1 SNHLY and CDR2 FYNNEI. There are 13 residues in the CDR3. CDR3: CASGQEKNTEAFF. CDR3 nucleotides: TGTGCCAGCGGCCAGGAAAAGAACACTGAAGCTTTCTTT.

CDR3 in amino acids: CASSLGFSGGDTQYF. The CDR3 DNA sequence: TGTGCCAGCAGCTTGGGGTTTAGCGGGGGGGATACGCAGTATTTT. The V and J genes are TRBV5-4 and TRBJ2-3, with 10 nucleotides matching TRBD2. Germline V gene lookup returns CDR1 SGHNT and CDR2 YYREEE (reference sequence). J gave up 6 bases and V 0 bases, and 4 bases lay outside the gene matches. The CDR3 has 15 amino acids. Drawing the rest from reference TRBV5-4 and TRBJ2-3, the complete variable domain is ETGVTQSPTHLIKTRGQQVTLRCSSQSGHNTVSWYQQALGQGPQFIFQYYREEENGRGNFPPRFSGLQFPNYSSELNVNALELDDSALYLCASSLGFSGGDTQYFGPGTRLTVL.

CDR3 sequence reads: CASSLAAEPQHF. CDR3 bases: TGTGCCAGCAGCTTAGCGGCGGAGCCCCAGCATTTT. V is TRBV7-9 and J is TRBJ1-5, with D unresolved. V was clipped by 0 bases and J by 8 bases, with 5 bases between them. This CDR3 region has 12 residues. Germline V CDR1 and CDR2: SEHNR, FQNEAQ (reference sequence).

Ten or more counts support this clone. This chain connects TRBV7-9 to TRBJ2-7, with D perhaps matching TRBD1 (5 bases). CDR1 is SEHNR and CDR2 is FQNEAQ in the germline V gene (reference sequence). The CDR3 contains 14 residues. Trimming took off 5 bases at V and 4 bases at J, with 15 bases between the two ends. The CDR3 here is CASSNQMTAYEQYF. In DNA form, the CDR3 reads TGTGCCAGCAGCAACCAAATGACAGCTTACGAGCAGTACTTC.

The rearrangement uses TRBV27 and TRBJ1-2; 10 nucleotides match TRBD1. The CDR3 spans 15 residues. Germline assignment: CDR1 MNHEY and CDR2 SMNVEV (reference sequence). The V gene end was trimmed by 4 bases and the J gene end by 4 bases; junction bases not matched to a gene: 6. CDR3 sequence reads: CASSSTGGSSYGYTF. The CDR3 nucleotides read TGTGCCAGCAGTTCGACAGGGGGCTCGAGCTATGGCTACACCTTC.

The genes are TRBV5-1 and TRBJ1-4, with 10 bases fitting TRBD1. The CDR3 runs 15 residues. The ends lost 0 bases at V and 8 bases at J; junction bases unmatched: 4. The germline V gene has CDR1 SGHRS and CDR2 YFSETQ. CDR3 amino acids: CASSLGDRGGEKLFF. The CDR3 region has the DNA TGCGCCAGCAGCTTGGGGGACAGGGGAGGGGAAAAACTGTTTTTT.

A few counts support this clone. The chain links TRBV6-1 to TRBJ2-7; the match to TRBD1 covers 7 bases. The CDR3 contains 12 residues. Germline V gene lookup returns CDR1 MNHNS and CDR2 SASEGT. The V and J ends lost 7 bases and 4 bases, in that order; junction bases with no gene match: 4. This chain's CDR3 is CASIGQVYEQYF. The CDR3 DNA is TGTGCCAGCATCGGACAGGTATACGAGCAGTACTTC.

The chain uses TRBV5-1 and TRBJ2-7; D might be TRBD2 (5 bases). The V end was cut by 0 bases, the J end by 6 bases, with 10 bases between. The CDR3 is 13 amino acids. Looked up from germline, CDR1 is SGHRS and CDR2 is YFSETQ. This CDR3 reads CASSLAEGSEQYF. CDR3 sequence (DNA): TGCGCCAGCAGCTTGGCCGAGGGTAGCGAGCAGTACTTC.

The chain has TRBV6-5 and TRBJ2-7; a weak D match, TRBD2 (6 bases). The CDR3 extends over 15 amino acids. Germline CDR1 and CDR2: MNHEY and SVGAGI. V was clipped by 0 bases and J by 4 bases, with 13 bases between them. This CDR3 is CASSYSWGGGYEQYF. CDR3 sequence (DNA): TGTGCCAGCAGTTACTCGTGGGGTGGGGGGTACGAGCAGTACTTC.

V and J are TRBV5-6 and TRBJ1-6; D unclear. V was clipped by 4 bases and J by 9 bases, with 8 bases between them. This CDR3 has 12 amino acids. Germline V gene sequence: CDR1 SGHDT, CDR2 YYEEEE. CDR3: CASSPGSSPLHF. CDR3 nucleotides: TGTGCCAGCAGCCCGGGTTCTTCACCCCTCCACTTT.

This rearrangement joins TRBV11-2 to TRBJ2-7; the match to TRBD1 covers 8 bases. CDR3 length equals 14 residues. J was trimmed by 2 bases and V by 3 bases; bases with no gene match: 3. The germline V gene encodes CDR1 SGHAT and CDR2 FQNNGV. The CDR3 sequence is CASSFVDRAYEQYF. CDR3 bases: TGTGCCAGCAGCTTCGTGGACAGGGCCTACGAGCAGTACTTC. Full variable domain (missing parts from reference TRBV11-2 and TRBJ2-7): EAGVAQSPRYKIIEKRQSVAFWCNPISGHATLYWYQQILGQGPKLLIQFQNNGVVDDSQLPKDRFSAERLKGVDSTLKIQPAKLEDSAVYLCASSFVDRAYEQYFGPGTRLTVT.

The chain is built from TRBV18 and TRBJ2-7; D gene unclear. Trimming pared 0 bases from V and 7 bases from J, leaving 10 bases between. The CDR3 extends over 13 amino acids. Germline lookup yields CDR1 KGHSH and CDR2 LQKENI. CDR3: CASSPPASIEQYF. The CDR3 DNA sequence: TGTGCCAGCTCACCACCGGCTTCCATAGAGCAGTACTTC.

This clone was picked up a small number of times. Written as DNA, the CDR3 is TGTGCCAGCAGCCGCAAAACAGGGGATGGAAACACCATATATTTT. This codes for CASSRKTGDGNTIYF. The V gene is TRBV7-2, the J gene TRBJ1-3; 7 nucleotides line up with TRBD1. V shed 5 bases, J shed 3 bases, and the junction held 7 bases outside the gene matches. The CDR3 has 15 amino acids. The germline CDR1 and CDR2 sequences are SGHTA and FQGNSA.

CDR3 DNA: TGTGCCAGCAGTAAAGACAGGCGGAACATTCAGTACTTC. Translation: CASSKDRRNIQYF. The genes are TRBV28 and TRBJ2-4; D may be TRBD1 (6 bases). Germline CDR1 MDHEN, CDR2 SYDVKM. Trimming removed 5 bases from V and 7 bases from J, with 12 bases in between. This CDR3 region has 13 residues.

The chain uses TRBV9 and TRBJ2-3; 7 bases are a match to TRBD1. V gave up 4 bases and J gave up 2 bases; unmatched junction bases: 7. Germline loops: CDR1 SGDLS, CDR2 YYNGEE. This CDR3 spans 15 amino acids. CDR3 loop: CASSRDRVTTDTQYF. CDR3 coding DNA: TGTGCCAGCAGCCGGGACAGAGTTACCACAGATACGCAGTATTTT.

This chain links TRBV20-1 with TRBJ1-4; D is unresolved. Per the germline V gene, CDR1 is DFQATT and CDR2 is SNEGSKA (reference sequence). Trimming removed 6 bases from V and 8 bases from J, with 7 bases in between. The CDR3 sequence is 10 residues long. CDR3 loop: CSAPREKLFF. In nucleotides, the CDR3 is TGCAGTGCGCCTAGAGAAAAACTGTTTTTT.

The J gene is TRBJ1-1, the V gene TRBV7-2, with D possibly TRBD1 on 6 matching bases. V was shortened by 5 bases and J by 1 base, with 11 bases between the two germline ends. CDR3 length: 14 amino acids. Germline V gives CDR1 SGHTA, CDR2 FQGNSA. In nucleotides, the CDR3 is TGTGCCAGCAGCCCCATGACAGGGAACACTGAAGCTTTCTTT. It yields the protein CASSPMTGNTEAFF. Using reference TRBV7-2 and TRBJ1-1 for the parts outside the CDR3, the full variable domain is GAGVSQSPSNKVTEKGKDVELRCDPISGHTALYWYRQSLGQGLEFLIYFQGNSAPDKSGLPSDRFSAERTGGSVSTLTIQRTQQEDSAVYLCASSPMTGNTEAFFGQGTRLTVV.

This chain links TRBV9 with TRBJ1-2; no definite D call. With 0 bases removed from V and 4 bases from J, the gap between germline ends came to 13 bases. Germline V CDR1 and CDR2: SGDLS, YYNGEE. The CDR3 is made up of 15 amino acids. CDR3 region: CASSVASGNPYGYTF. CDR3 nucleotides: TGTGCCAGCAGCGTAGCTTCGGGGAACCCCTATGGCTACACCTTC.